One sample yielded the 32 T cell receptor beta chains listed below, sequenced in a study of T cells in Graves' hyperthyroidism and ophthalmopathy. RNA transcripts were the template for amplifying TCR beta CDR3 regions. HTBI primers were employed in a first-round RT-PCR of the TCR CDR3. TCRdb re-called the multiplex PCR reads through MiXCR, storing one row per CDR3 protein. The sample holds more than 500,000 distinct CDR3 sequences, roughly 14% seen once. Sequencing used blood. The receptors derive from a woman in her thirties or forties with Graves' ophthalmopathy.

This clonotype was counted only a few times. V usage is TRBV18 and J usage is TRBJ2-7; 10 bases line up with TRBD2. The length of the CDR3 is 15 residues. Trimming removed 3 bases from V and 8 bases from J; junction bases left unmatched: 10. In germline, CDR1 is KGHSH, CDR2 LQKENI. CDR3 protein: CASSPSALAGEQQYF. The CDR3 nucleotides are TGTGCCAGCTCACCGTCGGCCCTAGCGGGAGAACAGCAGTACTTC.

This clonotype was detected only a few times. This may stem from a read error, because a much larger clone lies one nucleotide away. This chain links TRBV20-1 with TRBJ2-2; tentatively, D is TRBD2 (5 bases). This CDR3 is built from 16 residues. Germline CDR1 reads DFQATT; CDR2 reads SNEGSKA (reference sequence). The CDR3 spells CSARDLNGLNTGEPFF. The CDR3 DNA sequence: TGCAGTGCTAGAGATCTTAACGGACTGAACACCGGGGAGCCGTTTTTT.

The sample holds many counts of this clonotype. At one boundary the junction diverges from the germline segment, which might be a read error. The rearrangement uses TRBV27 and TRBJ1-5, with 10 bases matching TRBD1. Germline values: CDR1 MNHEY, CDR2 SMNVEV (reference sequence). The CDR3 covers 15 residues. CDR3 DNA: TGTGCCTGCAGCCGGGACAGGGGTGGGAATCAGCCCCAGCATTTT. As protein: CACSRDRGGNQPQHF.

This clonotype was recorded many times. The rearrangement links TRBV19 to TRBJ2-5; the match to TRBD1 covers 9 bases. Germline V gives CDR1 LNHDA, CDR2 SQIVND (reference sequence). The ends lost 9 bases at V and 2 bases at J; junction bases unmatched: 10. CDR3 length: 15 residues. In DNA, the CDR3 is TGTGCCAGCGCCTCCCGGGACAGGGCTCAAGAGACCCAGTACTTC. Protein: CASASRDRAQETQYF.

This clonotype has at least ten counts. The rearrangement uses TRBV6-1 and TRBJ2-7, with a tentative D call TRBD1 (6 bases). Germline V CDR1 and CDR2: MNHNS, SASEGT. V was trimmed by 6 bases and J by 5 bases, leaving 17 bases between them. CDR3 length: 14 residues. The CDR3 coding sequence is TGTGCCAGCAGGAACCCTTCAGGGGCCCACGAGCAGTACTTC. Amino acids: CASRNPSGAHEQYF.

The chain has TRBV24-1 and TRBJ1-1; D call uncertain. Germline CDR1 reads KGHDR; CDR2 reads SFDVKD. The CDR3 spans 14 residues. The ends were cut back, 4 bases at V and 4 bases at J, with 12 bases in the middle. The CDR3, as DNA: TGTGCCACCAGTGACCCGGGTCGTTCCACTGAAGCTTTCTTT. It codes for CATSDPGRSTEAFF.

This clonotype was seen more than once but under ten times. Just one base apart from a much larger clone, this may be a read error. The chain recombines TRBV30 with TRBJ1-2; 10 nucleotides align to TRBD1. The length of the CDR3 is 15 residues. Germline V gene data show CDR1 as GTSNPN and CDR2 as SVGIG (reference sequence). This chain's CDR3 is CAWSAPGQGLYGYAF. In nucleotides, the CDR3 is TGTGCCTGGAGTGCCCCGGGACAGGGGCTCTATGGCTACGCCTTC. The complete variable domain, with remaining parts taken from reference TRBV30 and TRBJ1-2, reads SQTIHQWPATLVQPVGSPLSLECTVEGTSNPNLYWYRQAAGRGLQLLFYSVGIGQISSEVPQNLSASRPQDRQFILSSKKLLLSDSGFYLCAWSAPGQGLYGYAFGSGTRLTVV.

This clonotype was counted between two and nine times. Likely a read error: the CDR3 ends without its conserved phenylalanine or tryptophan. The chain links TRBV19 to TRBJ2-7; D is possibly TRBD2 (5 bases). The CDR3 is made up of 14 amino acids. The V and J ends lost 1 base and 4 bases respectively, with 11 bases between them. The germline V gene has CDR1 LNHDA and CDR2 SQIVND (reference sequence). DNA of the CDR3: TGTGCCAGTAGTATAGGGGAGAGAATTTACGAGCAGTACTTA. This codes for CASSIGERIYEQYL.

This clonotype has a count of ten or more. The V call is TRBV28, the J call TRBJ1-1, with TRBD1 identical over 7 bases. This CDR3 spans 14 amino acids. Trimming took 5 bases from V and 7 from J; bases not matched to a gene: 10. Looked up from germline, CDR1 is MDHEN and CDR2 is SYDVKM. The CDR3 region has the DNA TGTGCCAGCAGTACCGGGGGGAGGGGGCTTGAAGCTTTCTTT. It encodes CASSTGGRGLEAFF.

The rearrangement uses TRBV5-8 and TRBJ2-5; 11 nucleotides align to TRBD1. Germline CDR1 is SGHTS and CDR2 is YDEGEE. This CDR3 spans 17 amino acids. J was trimmed by 1 base and V by 2 bases; bases with no gene match: 7. CDR3 nucleotide sequence: TGTGCCAGCAGCTTAGGGACAGGGGGTTATATCCAAGAGACCCAGTACTTC. Translation gives CASSLGTGGYIQETQYF.

About this clonotype itself: Just one base apart from a much larger clone, this may be a read error. This likely comes from a read error, as the CDR3 has no conserved phenylalanine or tryptophan at its end. The gene calls are TRBV11-1 and TRBJ2-5; no clear D. This CDR3 has 13 residues. Germline loops: CDR1 SGHAT, CDR2 FQDESV (reference sequence). V was pared by 5 bases and J by 5 bases, with 12 bases between. CDR3 region: CASSQLPKETQYL. The CDR3 DNA reads as TGTGCCAGCAGCCAACTCCCCAAGGAGACCCAGTACCTC.

This clonotype showed up many times. For the CDR3, the DNA is TGTGCCAGCAGCTTAGATCATTTCCAGGGGGCGGGAGGGGCCAACGTCCTGACTTTC. This encodes CASSLDHFQGAGGANVLTF. The rearrangement links TRBV11-2 to TRBJ2-6; 8 bases match TRBD1. In germline, CDR1 is SGHAT, CDR2 FQNNGV. Trimming removed 0 bases from V and 4 bases from J; junction bases left unmatched: 11. This CDR3 is 19 amino acids long.

This clonotype was recorded at least ten times. The chain links TRBV7-3 to TRBJ2-7; TRBD2 is a possible D gene (6 bases). The CDR3 covers 15 residues. Trimming shortened V by 3 bases and J by 3 bases, and 15 bases separated the two germline ends. The V gene's germline CDR1 is SGHTA and CDR2 FQGTGA. The CDR3 loop reads CASSLGPGVFYEQYF. CDR3 in DNA: TGTGCCAGCAGCTTGGGACCGGGAGTGTTCTACGAGCAGTACTTC. Full variable domain (missing parts from reference TRBV7-3 and TRBJ2-7): GAGVSQTPSNKVTEKGKYVELRCDPISGHTALYWYRQSLGQGPEFLIYFQGTGAADDSGLPNDRFFAVRPEGSVSTLKIQRTERGDSAVYLCASSLGPGVFYEQYFGPGTRLTVT.

The chain recombines TRBV7-9 with TRBJ1-2; D unresolved. The CDR3 totals 14 residues. The V end lost 5 bases, the J end lost 1 base, and 11 bases lay between the germline ends. Germline assignment: CDR1 SEHNR and CDR2 FQNEAQ (reference sequence). The chain's CDR3 is CASSPFSVNYGYTF. As DNA, the CDR3 is TGTGCCAGCAGCCCCTTTTCCGTTAACTATGGCTACACCTTC.

This clonotype was observed at least ten times. This chain joins TRBV30 and TRBJ2-5, with a tentative D call TRBD2 (5 bases). The germline V gene has CDR1 GTSNPN and CDR2 SVGIG (reference sequence). The V end lost 3 bases, the J end lost 3 bases, and 5 bases lay between the germline ends. The CDR3 consists of 11 residues. The CDR3: CAWRREETQYF. The CDR3 DNA reads TGTGCCTGGAGGCGGGAAGAGACCCAGTACTTC. The variable domain in full, with the rest retrieved from reference TRBV30 and TRBJ2-5, is SQTIHQWPATLVQPVGSPLSLECTVEGTSNPNLYWYRQAAGRGLQLLFYSVGIGQISSEVPQNLSASRPQDRQFILSSKKLLLSDSGFYLCAWRREETQYFGPGTRLLVL.

There are many counts of this clonotype. The chain couples TRBV10-3 to TRBJ2-2; D is unresolved. Germline CDR1 and CDR2: ENHRY and SYGVKD. The CDR3 runs 14 residues. The V gene lost 5 bases and the J gene lost 0 bases, with 7 bases spanning the gap. The CDR3 DNA reads TGTGCCATCAGTCCCCGGCCGAACACCGGGGAGCTGTTTTTT. Its protein is CAISPRPNTGELFF.

This clonotype was found many times. The chain couples TRBV6-1 to TRBJ2-7; D possibly matches TRBD1 or TRBD2 (6 bases each). This CDR3 comprises 12 residues. Germline CDR1 is MNHNS and CDR2 is SASEGT. Trimming stripped 11 bases from V and 2 bases from J, with 13 bases between. In DNA form, the CDR3 reads TGTGCCGGAGGAGGGGGGCCCTACGAGCAGTACTTC. The encoded protein is CAGGGGPYEQYF.

The chain combines TRBV7-3 with TRBJ1-5, with a tentative D call TRBD1 (6 bases). There are 15 residues in the CDR3. The germline V gene encodes CDR1 SGHTA and CDR2 FQGTGA. V lost 4 bases and J lost 7, with 17 bases in between. The CDR3 loop reads CASSSLQGKDQPQHF. The CDR3 nucleotides read TGTGCCAGCAGCTCTCTCCAGGGGAAGGACCAGCCCCAGCATTTT.

The J gene is TRBJ2-7, the V gene TRBV28; 7 bases agree with TRBD1. Germline V lookup: CDR1 MDHEN, CDR2 SYDVKM. The CDR3 contains 15 residues. The ends lost 3 bases at V and 2 bases at J; junction bases unmatched: 7. CDR3 sequence (DNA): TGTGCCAGCAGTTTTGTTGCAGGGGGTACCTACGAGCAGTACTTC. Encoded protein: CASSFVAGGTYEQYF.

This clonotype was counted many times. This sequence joins TRBV6-2 or TRBV6-3 and TRBJ2-5, with no clear D. The CDR3 runs to 13 residues. Germline loops: CDR1 MNHEY, CDR2 SVGEGT. The V and J ends lost 0 bases and 6 bases respectively, with 8 bases between them. The DNA for the CDR3 is TGTGCCAGCAGTTACTCTCGCACGAAGACCCAGTACTTC. Protein product: CASSYSRTKTQYF.

This clonotype was seen ten or more times. This sequence joins TRBV27 and TRBJ1-5, with a tentative D call TRBD1 (6 bases). Germline CDR1 reads MNHEY; CDR2 reads SMNVEV (reference sequence). V lost 5 bases and J lost 4, with 15 bases in between. CDR3 length: 15 residues. The CDR3 bases are TGTGCCAGCAGTAATTTCACAGGGATAAATCAGCCCCAGCATTTT. Residues: CASSNFTGINQPQHF.

This clonotype was picked up many times. The V and J genes are TRBV19 and TRBJ1-2; 8 nucleotides align to TRBD1. V was pared by 9 bases and J by 5 bases, with 8 bases of the junction left unmatched. CDR3 size: 13 residues. Germline V gene lookup returns CDR1 LNHDA and CDR2 SQIVND (reference sequence). Written as DNA, the CDR3 is TGTGCCAGCCGGACAGGGACAAGTTATGGCTACACCTTC. Translating gives CASRTGTSYGYTF.

The chain links TRBV24-1 to TRBJ1-1, with D possibly TRBD1 on 5 matching bases. Trimming pared 7 bases from V and 0 bases from J, leaving 11 bases between. This CDR3 has 14 amino acids. Germline V gene lookup returns CDR1 KGHDR and CDR2 SFDVKD. CDR3 region: CATREGQMNTEAFF. Here the CDR3 DNA reads TGTGCCACCAGGGAGGGGCAGATGAACACTGAAGCTTTCTTT.

The table lists this clonotype with many counts. CDR3 sequence reads: CASSYGEEYEQYF. The CDR3 DNA reads as TGTGCCAGCAGTTACGGGGAGGAGTACGAGCAGTACTTC. The chain links TRBV6-5 to TRBJ2-7, with D perhaps matching TRBD2 (6 bases). This CDR3 is 13 amino acids long. V lost 2 bases, J lost 4 bases, and 9 bases lay in between. Germline V lookup: CDR1 MNHEY, CDR2 SVGAGI.

This clonotype was recorded many times. CDR3 sequence reads: CASRAGTVYGYTF. The CDR3 region has the DNA TGTGCCAGTAGGGCCGGGACAGTCTATGGCTACACCTTC. The V and J genes are TRBV19 and TRBJ1-2; TRBD1 aligns across 7 bases. V was pared by 6 bases and J by 4 bases, with 5 bases of the junction left unmatched. This CDR3 comprises 13 residues. Germline V lookup: CDR1 LNHDA, CDR2 SQIVND (reference sequence).

This clonotype was picked up many times. The CDR3 loop reads CASSIGGSNQPQHF. In DNA form, the CDR3 reads TGTGCCAGTAGTATCGGCGGATCCAATCAGCCCCAGCATTTT. The chain joins TRBV19 to TRBJ1-5; no firm D call. V was clipped by 3 bases and J by 3 bases, with 9 bases between them. CDR1 is LNHDA and CDR2 is SQIVND in the germline V gene (reference sequence). This CDR3 spans 14 amino acids.

This clonotype was seen repeatedly, ten times or more. This chain joins TRBV28 and TRBJ2-5; D call uncertain. V lost 1 base and J lost 5, with 11 bases in between. From germline, CDR1 is MDHEN and CDR2 SYDVKM. The CDR3 loop spans 14 amino acids. The CDR3 reads CASSLLAPDETQYF. CDR3 in DNA: TGTGCCAGCAGTTTATTAGCCCCGGACGAGACCCAGTACTTC. The complete variable domain, with remaining parts taken from reference TRBV28 and TRBJ2-5, reads DVKVTQSSRYLVKRTGEKVFLECVQDMDHENMFWYRQDPGLGLRLIYFSYDVKMKEKGDIPEGYSVSREKKERFSLILESASTNQTSMYLCASSLLAPDETQYFGPGTRLLVL.

V is TRBV12-5 and J is TRBJ2-5; TRBD1 matches at 9 bases. The V gene's germline CDR1 is LGHNT and CDR2 FRNRAP. Germline trimming cut 5 bases from V and 4 bases from J; bases unmatched to any gene: 5. The CDR3 loop spans 14 amino acids. Here the CDR3 reads CASGPQGAVETQYF. The CDR3 DNA sequence: TGTGCTAGTGGTCCACAGGGGGCGGTAGAGACCCAGTACTTC.

This sequence joins TRBV27 and TRBJ2-5; D may be TRBD2 (5 bases). From germline, CDR1 is MNHEY and CDR2 SMNVEV (reference sequence). The CDR3 runs to 13 residues. The V gene lost 2 bases and the J gene lost 7 bases, with 11 bases spanning the gap. Here the CDR3 DNA reads TGTGCCAGCAGTTTAAAACAGAGGGCGACCCAGTACTTC. Its protein is CASSLKQRATQYF.

V usage is TRBV28 and J usage is TRBJ2-2; D remains ambiguous. The CDR3 runs to 15 residues. V shed 8 bases and J shed 6 bases, with 19 bases lying between them. Per germline, CDR1 MDHEN and CDR2 SYDVKM. The CDR3 here is CASPLARWCAGELFF. Here the CDR3 DNA reads TGTGCCAGCCCCCTGGCGCGGTGGTGTGCCGGGGAGCTGTTTTTT. Drawing the rest from reference TRBV28 and TRBJ2-2, the complete variable domain is DVKVTQSSRYLVKRTGEKVFLECVQDMDHENMFWYRQDPGLGLRLIYFSYDVKMKEKGDIPEGYSVSREKKERFSLILESASTNQTSMYLCASPLARWCAGELFFGEGSRLTVL.

This clonotype appeared a few times. As DNA, the CDR3 is TGTGCCAGCAGCTTAACGGTCAGGGACTACGAGCAGTACTTC. Translated: CASSLTVRDYEQYF. This sequence joins TRBV7-8 and TRBJ2-7; a weak D match, TRBD1 (5 bases). V was pared by 2 bases and J by 3 bases, with 11 bases between. The CDR3 has 14 residues. Germline V gene data show CDR1 as SGHVS and CDR2 as FQNEAQ.

This clonotype showed up many times. The J gene is TRBJ1-5, the V gene TRBV6-2 or TRBV6-3; 7 bases are shared with TRBD1. Germline CDR1 and CDR2: MNHEY and SVGEGT. V shed 2 bases and J 5 bases; nucleotides not matched to a gene: 6. The CDR3 runs to 15 residues. CDR3 nucleotides: TGTGCCAGCAGTTACAGGGGGCGTTCGGATCAGCCCCAGCATTTT. It specifies CASSYRGRSDQPQHF.